Listed below are T cell receptor beta chains from one sample, sequenced in a study of cytomegalovirus exposure and HLA in healthy donors. TCRdb's copy holds only in-frame clones and misses some; the assay was immunoSEQ multiplex PCR. The table lists fewer than 140,000 clones, approximately 70% of them singletons. The material sequenced was PBMCs. These receptors came from a boy aged 5-17 years in good health and CMV-seronegative. Each CDR3 is given with its conserved first and last residue. D genes are given only for firm matches.

J gene | V gene | D gene | CDR3 protein | CDR3 DNA
TRBJ2-7 | TRBV7-6 | - | CASSLATGGYEQYF | TGTGCCAGCAGCTTAGCGACAGGAGGCTACGAGCAGTACTTC
TRBJ1-6 | TRBV6-5 | - | CASSRGTESPLHF | TGTGCCAGCAGTCGCGGGACCGAATCACCCCTCCACTTT
TRBJ2-7 | TRBV27 | - | CASTPGQSHEQYF | TGTGCCAGCACCCCCGGACAGTCCCACGAGCAGTACTTC
TRBJ2-1 | TRBV30 | - | CAWSTTNEQFF | TGTGCCTGGAGTACCACTAATGAGCAGTTCTTC
TRBJ2-6 | TRBV30 | - | CAWSGGGTHSGANVLTF | TGTGCCTGGAGTGGGGGCGGAACACACTCTGGGGCCAACGTCCTGACTTTC
TRBJ2-1 | TRBV28 | TRBD2 | CASSLALAGGSSYNEQFF | TGTGCCAGCAGTTTAGCCCTAGCGGGAGGGAGCTCCTACAATGAGCAGTTCTTC
TRBJ1-2 | TRBV6-5 | TRBD1 | CASSYSRGLVNYGYTF | TGTGCCAGCAGTTACTCCAGGGGGCTAGTTAACTATGGCTACACCTTC
TRBJ2-3 | TRBV6-1 | - | CASSEAGAPGGADTQYF | TGTGCCAGCAGTGAAGCCGGGGCCCCTGGGGGCGCAGATACGCAGTATTTT
TRBJ1-1 | TRBV6-5 | TRBD1 | CASTTTGGGTEAFF | TGTGCCAGCACGACGACAGGGGGCGGAACTGAAGCTTTCTTT
TRBJ2-7 | TRBV5-1 | TRBD1 | CASSNAGTGGYEQYF | TGCGCCAGCAGCAACGCCGGGACAGGGGGCTACGAGCAGTACTTC
TRBJ2-6 | TRBV7-6 | TRBD1 | CASSLEAGGTSGANVLTF | TGTGCCAGCAGCTTAGAGGCAGGGGGAACCTCTGGGGCCAACGTCCTGACTTTC
TRBJ2-3 | TRBV11-3 | - | CASSAAGQSTDTQYF | TGTGCCAGCAGCGCGGCCGGACAGAGCACAGATACGCAGTATTTT
TRBJ1-2 | TRBV7-2 | TRBD1 | CASSSFPQGAPNYGYTF | TGTGCCAGCAGCTCGTTTCCACAGGGGGCGCCTAACTATGGCTACACCTTC
TRBJ2-7 | TRBV10-3 | - | CAISGGWGWSYEQYF | TGTGCCATCAGTGGTGGTTGGGGCTGGTCCTACGAGCAGTACTTC